Listed below are T cell receptor beta chains from one sample, sequenced in a study of vaccination effects on CD4 cells after COVID-19. Sequencing used immunoSEQ multiplex PCR; TCRdb keeps in-frame clones, though not all of them. The table records tens of thousands of clones, roughly 75% of them present only once. The antigens of these receptors remain unknown. Specimen: CD4+ T cells from PBMCs cultured without peptide, collected after COVID-19 vaccination. Every receptor here comes from a human donor who received a COVID-19 vaccine. CDR3s include the opening cysteine and the closing phenylalanine or tryptophan. The order of the fields is clone size, V gene, D gene, J gene, CDR3 protein, CDR3 DNA. The D gene is left open where the match is weak. Rows give clone size only sometimes, using once, few, many, or a class for an expanded clone.

size: .; V: TRBV2; D: .; J: TRBJ1-2; CDR3: CASSPESSLGYGYTF; DNA: TGTGCCAGCAGTCCCGAATCAAGTTTGGGCTATGGCTACACCTTC
size: .; V: TRBV5-6; D: .; J: TRBJ1-4; CDR3: CASSHYSPSSNEKLFF; DNA: TGTGCCAGCAGCCATTACTCCCCTTCGTCTAATGAAAAACTGTTTTTT
size: .; V: TRBV5-1; D: .; J: TRBJ2-1; CDR3: CASSLAPGYNEQFF; DNA: TGCGCCAGCAGCTTGGCTCCGGGCTACAATGAGCAGTTCTTC
size: .; V: TRBV20-1; D: .; J: TRBJ1-6; CDR3: CSASRPQAGSPLHF; DNA: TGCAGTGCTAGTAGACCTCAAGCAGGGTCACCCCTCCACTTT
size: .; V: TRBV20-1; D: .; J: TRBJ2-5; CDR3: CSASGGGRETQYF; DNA: TGCAGTGCTAGTGGAGGGGGCCGGGAGACCCAGTACTTC
size: .; V: TRBV6-6; D: .; J: TRBJ1-2; CDR3: CASRPNRDTAFYGYTF; DNA: TGTGCCAGCAGACCCAACCGGGACACTGCCTTCTATGGCTACACCTTC
size: .; V: TRBV7-2; D: .; J: TRBJ1-2; CDR3: CASSPTVFLGGYTF; DNA: TGTGCCAGCAGCCCCACAGTATTCCTCGGTGGCTACACCTTC
size: .; V: TRBV7-2; D: TRBD1; J: TRBJ2-1; CDR3: CASSTQSGTGTYNEQFF; DNA: TGTGCCAGCAGCACCCAATCCGGGACAGGAACCTACAATGAGCAGTTCTTC
size: few; V: TRBV3-1/TRBV3-2; D: TRBD1; J: TRBJ1-6; CDR3: CASSQTGQDSPLHF; DNA: TGTGCCAGCAGCCAAACAGGACAGGATTCACCCCTCCACTTT
size: .; V: TRBV6-5; D: TRBD1; J: TRBJ2-1; CDR3: CASSPGTGKNEQFF; DNA: TGTGCCAGCAGCCCGGGGACAGGGAAGAATGAGCAGTTCTTC
size: .; V: TRBV6-5; D: .; J: TRBJ2-5; CDR3: CASSGPGSKETQYF; DNA: TGTGCCAGCAGCGGACCCGGTTCGAAGGAGACCCAGTACTTC
size: .; V: TRBV5-1; D: .; J: TRBJ2-3; CDR3: CASNRDTDTQYF; DNA: TGCGCCAGCAACAGGGACACAGATACGCAGTATTTT
size: .; V: TRBV7-9; D: .; J: TRBJ2-1; CDR3: CASGQTRNEQFF; DNA: TGTGCCAGCGGCCAAACCCGGAATGAGCAGTTCTTC
size: once; V: TRBV2; D: .; J: TRBJ1-6; CDR3: CASTPLGPNNSPLHF; DNA: TGTGCCAGCACCCCCCTGGGGCCAAATAATTCACCCCTCCACTTT
size: .; V: TRBV7-2; D: .; J: TRBJ1-6; CDR3: CASSLAGPHYNSPLHF; DNA: TGTGCCAGCAGCTTAGCGGGGCCCCACTATAATTCACCCCTCCACTTT
size: .; V: TRBV5-1; D: TRBD1; J: TRBJ1-4; CDR3: CASSLTGAEKLFF; DNA: TGCGCCAGCAGCTTGACAGGGGCTGAAAAACTGTTTTTT
size: .; V: TRBV7-2; D: .; J: TRBJ1-2; CDR3: CASSLVDYGYTF; DNA: TGTGCCAGCAGCTTAGTAGACTATGGCTACACCTTC
size: .; V: TRBV10-1; D: TRBD2; J: TRBJ2-3; CDR3: CASSVAGDTQYF; DNA: TGCGCCAGCAGTGTAGCGGGAGATACGCAGTATTTT
size: .; V: TRBV3-1/TRBV3-2; D: .; J: TRBJ1-2; CDR3: CASSQWGNLGARSGYTF; DNA: TGTGCCAGCAGCCAATGGGGGAACCTGGGGGCTCGCTCTGGCTACACCTTC
size: .; V: TRBV4-1; D: .; J: TRBJ1-5; CDR3: CASSQEKDSSNQPQHF; DNA: TGCGCCAGCAGCCAAGAAAAGGACAGTAGCAATCAGCCCCAGCATTTT
size: .; V: TRBV10-1; D: .; J: TRBJ2-5; CDR3: CASSLGGGETQYF; DNA: TGCGCCAGCAGTCTCGGTGGGGGAGAGACCCAGTACTTC
size: once; V: TRBV9; D: .; J: TRBJ2-1; CDR3: CASSVGVTEGFREQFF; DNA: TGTGCCAGCAGCGTAGGGGTCACAGAGGGCTTTCGGGAGCAGTTCTTC
size: once; V: TRBV7-2; D: TRBD1; J: TRBJ1-2; CDR3: CASSHSTGRFNYGYTF; DNA: TGTGCCAGCAGCCACTCGACAGGGCGATTTAACTATGGCTACACCTTC
size: once; V: TRBV6-5; D: .; J: TRBJ2-2; CDR3: CASSYPGGLGTGELFF; DNA: TGTGCCAGCAGTTACCCCGGGGGGCTGGGCACCGGGGAGCTGTTTTTT
size: .; V: TRBV19; D: TRBD1; J: TRBJ1-5; CDR3: CASSIRDSQPRAQHF; DNA: TGTGCCAGTAGTATCAGGGACAGCCAGCCGCGGGCCCAGCATTTT
size: .; V: TRBV27; D: .; J: TRBJ1-2; CDR3: CASSLSGLGGAGYTF; DNA: TGTGCCAGCAGTTTATCGGGATTAGGGGGAGCTGGCTACACCTTC
size: .; V: TRBV10-3; D: .; J: TRBJ1-2; CDR3: CAISTPGYYYGYTF; DNA: TGTGCCATCAGCACACCGGGCTACTACTATGGCTACACCTTC
size: .; V: TRBV24-1; D: .; J: TRBJ1-5; CDR3: CATGRTEPQHF; DNA: TGTGCCACCGGAAGGACGGAGCCCCAGCATTTT
size: few; V: TRBV20-1; D: .; J: TRBJ1-4; CDR3: CSARRSAKLFF; DNA: TGCAGTGCTAGAAGGTCAGCAAAACTGTTTTTT
size: .; V: TRBV19; D: .; J: TRBJ2-6; CDR3: CASSSSTGANVLTF; DNA: TGTGCCAGTAGTTCATCCACCGGGGCCAACGTCCTGACTTTC
size: .; V: TRBV28; D: .; J: TRBJ2-6; CDR3: CASSLLGAGANVLTF; DNA: TGTGCCAGCAGTTTACTAGGGGCTGGGGCCAACGTCCTGACTTTC
size: .; V: TRBV5-4; D: .; J: TRBJ1-2; CDR3: CASSLGGYGYTF; DNA: TGTGCCAGCAGCTTAGGCGGCTATGGCTACACCTTC
size: .; V: TRBV3-1/TRBV3-2; D: .; J: TRBJ1-2; CDR3: CASSQDGRRATF; DNA: TGTGCCAGCAGCCAAGATGGGAGAAGGGCCACCTTC
size: .; V: TRBV3-1/TRBV3-2; D: .; J: TRBJ1-2; CDR3: CASSQVVGDGYTF; DNA: TGTGCCAGCAGCCAAGTCGTAGGGGATGGCTACACCTTC
size: .; V: TRBV5-6; D: .; J: TRBJ1-6; CDR3: CASSSGAGWNSPLHF; DNA: TGTGCCAGCAGCTCGGGGGCAGGGTGGAATTCACCCCTCCACTTT
size: .; V: TRBV19; D: TRBD2; J: TRBJ2-1; CDR3: CASRRLAGSYYNEQFF; DNA: TGTGCCAGTAGAAGATTAGCGGGGTCCTACTACAATGAGCAGTTCTTC
size: .; V: TRBV19; D: .; J: TRBJ1-2; CDR3: CASKVAVANYGYTF; DNA: TGTGCCAGTAAGGTGGCAGTTGCTAACTATGGCTACACCTTC
size: .; V: TRBV28; D: .; J: TRBJ1-5; CDR3: CASTIERASNQPQHF; DNA: TGTGCCAGCACCATCGAACGAGCTAGCAATCAGCCCCAGCATTTT
size: .; V: TRBV9; D: .; J: TRBJ1-3; CDR3: CASSVGDPINRNTIYF; DNA: TGTGCCAGCAGCGTAGGAGACCCTATCAACCGAAACACCATATATTTT
size: few; V: TRBV6-5; D: TRBD1; J: TRBJ1-2; CDR3: CASSFGQAGGYTF; DNA: TGTGCCAGCAGTTTCGGACAGGCTGGTGGCTACACCTTC
size: .; V: TRBV7-2; D: .; J: TRBJ2-3; CDR3: CASSPYWTVRTDTQYF; DNA: TGTGCCAGCAGCCCTTACTGGACAGTACGCACAGATACGCAGTATTTT
size: .; V: TRBV10-3; D: .; J: TRBJ2-5; CDR3: CAISESLGRETQYF; DNA: TGTGCCATCAGTGAGTCTTTGGGGCGGGAGACCCAGTACTTC
size: .; V: TRBV9; D: .; J: TRBJ1-1; CDR3: CASAQSAGNTEAFF; DNA: TGTGCCAGCGCCCAGTCGGCGGGGAACACTGAAGCTTTCTTT
size: .; V: TRBV18; D: .; J: TRBJ2-5; CDR3: CASSPRQETQYF; DNA: TGTGCCAGCTCACCACGGCAAGAGACCCAGTACTTC
size: few; V: TRBV9; D: .; J: TRBJ1-2; CDR3: CASNGERGSPNYGYTF; DNA: TGTGCCAGCAACGGAGAGAGAGGCAGCCCAAACTATGGCTACACCTTC
size: once; V: TRBV28; D: TRBD1; J: TRBJ2-1; CDR3: CASSSRWTGWRNEQFF; DNA: TGTGCCAGCAGTTCCCGCTGGACAGGGTGGAGGAATGAGCAGTTCTTC
size: .; V: TRBV6-6; D: TRBD2; J: TRBJ2-5; CDR3: CASSDPAGAQETQYF; DNA: TGTGCCAGCAGTGACCCAGCGGGGGCCCAAGAGACCCAGTACTTC
size: .; V: TRBV5-4; D: .; J: TRBJ1-1; CDR3: CASSQDTNTEAFF; DNA: TGTGCCAGCAGCCAGGACACGAACACTGAAGCTTTCTTT
size: .; V: TRBV6-6; D: .; J: TRBJ1-2; CDR3: CASSYSNYGYTF; DNA: TGTGCCAGCAGTTACTCGAACTATGGCTACACCTTC
size: few; V: TRBV6-4; D: TRBD1; J: TRBJ2-1; CDR3: CASSLDRGTYNEQFF; DNA: TGTGCCAGCAGTTTGGACAGGGGCACCTACAATGAGCAGTTCTTC
size: .; V: TRBV5-4; D: TRBD1; J: TRBJ1-2; CDR3: CASSRDSYGYTF; DNA: TGTGCCAGCAGCCGGGACAGCTATGGCTACACCTTC
size: .; V: TRBV19; D: TRBD2; J: TRBJ2-1; CDR3: CASSPPGLAGNEQFF; DNA: TGTGCCAGTAGTCCCCCCGGACTAGCGGGCAATGAGCAGTTCTTC
size: .; V: TRBV28; D: .; J: TRBJ1-5; CDR3: CASRTVSPSNQPQHF; DNA: TGTGCCAGCAGGACAGTATCCCCTAGCAATCAGCCCCAGCATTTT
size: .; V: TRBV23-1; D: .; J: TRBJ1-3; CDR3: CASSHPSDLPSYSGNTIYF; DNA: TGCGCCAGCAGTCACCCCTCGGACCTTCCTTCCTACTCTGGAAACACCATATATTTT
size: .; V: TRBV2; D: .; J: TRBJ2-3; CDR3: CASRGFFLRPDTDTQYF; DNA: TGTGCCAGCAGGGGCTTCTTCCTAAGGCCCGACACAGATACGCAGTATTTT
size: .; V: TRBV6-6; D: .; J: TRBJ1-2; CDR3: CASSYLQDNYGYTF; DNA: TGTGCCAGCAGTTACTTACAGGACAACTATGGCTACACCTTC
size: once; V: TRBV6-5; D: .; J: TRBJ2-3; CDR3: CASNGEGTDTQYF; DNA: TGTGCCAGCAACGGGGAAGGTACAGATACGCAGTATTTT
size: .; V: TRBV7-9; D: TRBD1; J: TRBJ2-1; CDR3: CASSRVQGATNEQFF; DNA: TGTGCCAGCAGCCGTGTACAGGGGGCAACGAATGAGCAGTTCTTC
size: .; V: TRBV4-1; D: .; J: TRBJ1-5; CDR3: CASSQDPHDSGNQPQHF; DNA: TGCGCCAGCAGCCAAGACCCACACGACAGTGGCAATCAGCCCCAGCATTTT
size: .; V: TRBV5-1; D: .; J: TRBJ1-6; CDR3: CASSEGSNSPLHF; DNA: TGCGCCAGCAGCGAAGGGTCTAATTCACCCCTCCACTTT